The present entry profiles one T cell receptor beta chain with its context. Its antigen remains unidentified. Time point indicated: week 47, end of study. Every single dose of the vaccine, 300 ug of mutant IDH1 20-mer peptide, came with topical imiquimod. New IDH1-mutant, ATRX-lost WHO grade 3 or 4 astrocytomas occurred in donors. The sample is drawn from a study of a mutant IDH1 vaccine in newly diagnosed glioma. At the level of the study: Treated patients had a mean age of roughly 44 years and a sex split that was roughly 60% male and approximately 40% female. The V12 visit happened in week 35, and the V13 visit happened in week 47.

V lost 6 bases, J lost 7 bases, and 15 bases lay in between. Per the germline V gene, CDR1 is ENHRY and CDR2 is SYGVKD. This CDR3 has 13 residues. Findings and caveats of the study: Across multiple MHC alleles, 93.3% of patients had vaccine-induced responses.

Generated by immunoSEQ multiplex PCR, the TCRdb table keeps only in-frame clones and is missing some. The repertoire has approximately 80,000 clones, 75% to 90% of them found once; the top ten carry 5% to 6.5%. The receptor was isolated from a man aged 35 to 55 with glioma. This chain uses TRBV10-3 with TRBJ1-2; no firm D call. This specimen consisted of PBMCs, obtained from a glioma patient whose treatment included an IDH1 peptide vaccine. The DNA for the CDR3 is TGTGCCATCAGACCGAAAGGAAATGGTGGCTACACCTTC. It is translated as CAIRPKGNGGYTF.